The 3 T cell receptor beta chains presented below share a single source sample, sequenced in a study of cytomegalovirus exposure and HLA in healthy donors. PCR primers comprised 60 Vbeta and 13 Jbeta primers. Assay used: immunoSEQ multiplex PCR; TCRdb lists only in-frame clones, some missing. This sample has some 200,000 clones; roughly four fifths occur once, and the top ten carry around 0.2%. The sequencing sample was made of PBMCs. These receptors were taken from a girl between 2 and 10 years old in good health and CMV-seronegative.

The chain carries TRBV25-1 and TRBJ1-1; 9 positions agree with TRBD1. CDR1 is MGHDK, CDR2 SYGVNS, per germline. V lost 3 bases and J lost 2; bases outside the gene matches: 4. CDR3 length equals 15 residues. The CDR3 region has the DNA TGTGCCAGCAGTGAGGGACAGGGCCTAAACACTGAAGCTTTCTTT. Its translation: CASSEGQGLNTEAFF.

There are a few counts of this clone. V and J are TRBV7-2 and TRBJ2-2; D possibly corresponds to TRBD1 (6 bases). Germline lookup yields CDR1 SGHTA and CDR2 FQGNSA. This CDR3 contains 15 residues. V was clipped by 3 bases and J by 4 bases, with 12 bases between them. The CDR3 is CASSLAGVTTGELFF. DNA for the CDR3: TGTGCCAGCAGCTTGGCAGGGGTCACCACCGGGGAGCTGTTTTTT.

This clone appeared once. The gene calls are TRBV29-1 and TRBJ1-2, with D unresolved. The ends were cut back, 4 bases at V and 3 bases at J, with 12 bases in the middle. CDR3 length equals 13 residues. Per germline, CDR1 SQVTM and CDR2 ANQGSEA. This CDR3 is CSVVVPLDYGYTF. In DNA, the CDR3 is TGCAGCGTTGTTGTTCCCCTCGACTATGGCTACACCTTC.